Presented here are 8 T cell receptor beta chains from one specimen sequenced in a study of T cell changes during pregnancy in multiple sclerosis. Data came from immunoSEQ multiplex PCR; TCRdb stores just in-frame clones and leaves some out. This table has about 87,000 clones, 93% appearing once. Sequenced material: peripheral blood, taken in the third trimester of pregnancy. The receptors come from a female donor in good health, enrolled as a control in a pregnancy study.

This chain joins TRBV6-6 and TRBJ1-3; the D is unclear. Germline V gene data show CDR1 as MNHNY and CDR2 as SVGAGI (reference sequence). The V and J ends lost 7 bases and 5 bases respectively, with 15 bases between them. The CDR3 totals 14 residues. The CDR3 DNA follows: TGTGCCAGCACCCCGAGGGATCGGAGAAACACCATATATTTT. This encodes CASTPRDRRNTIYF.

The chain is built from TRBV5-1 and TRBJ1-3, with D unresolved. In germline, CDR1 is SGHRS, CDR2 YFSETQ. With 3 bases removed from V and 4 bases from J, the gap between germline ends came to 8 bases. CDR3 length equals 13 residues. The chain's CDR3 is CASSSGSGNTIYF. The DNA of the CDR3 is TGCGCCAGCAGCTCAGGATCCGGAAACACCATATATTTT.

CDR3 bases: TGCGCCAGCAGCCAATACTGGGTCGGACTCTATGAAAAACTGTTTTTT. Protein sequence: CASSQYWVGLYEKLFF. This chain joins TRBV4-1 and TRBJ1-4; D not resolved. Germline values: CDR1 MGHRA, CDR2 YSYEKL. CDR3 length equals 16 residues. Trimming pared 2 bases from V and 6 bases from J, leaving 16 bases between.

V gene TRBV29-1 combines with J gene TRBJ2-7, with 7 bases lining up with TRBD1. Germline-derived CDR1 and CDR2 are SQVTM and ANQGSEA. The V and J ends lost 3 bases and 2 bases, in that order; junction bases with no gene match: 4. This CDR3 spans 13 amino acids. The CDR3 region has the DNA TGCAGCGTTGAGACAGGGCGGACCTACGAGCAGTACTTC. This gives the protein CSVETGRTYEQYF.

This CDR3 is CASSREGGGGTEAFF. The CDR3 nucleotides are TGTGCCAGCAGCCGCGAAGGCGGGGGGGGCACTGAAGCTTTCTTT. The V gene is TRBV2, the J gene TRBJ1-1, with D possibly TRBD1 on 5 matching bases. Germline CDR1 and CDR2: SNHLY and FYNNEI. This CDR3 spans 15 amino acids. The V and J ends lost 6 bases and 4 bases respectively, with 18 bases between them. The variable domain in full, with the rest retrieved from reference TRBV2 and TRBJ1-1, is EPEVTQTPSHQVTQMGQEVILRCVPISNHLYFYWYRQILGQKVEFLVSFYNNEISEKSEIFDDQFSVERPDGSNFTLKIRSTKLEDSAMYFCASSREGGGGTEAFFGQGTRLTVV.

V usage is TRBV6-6 and J usage is TRBJ2-3; D might be TRBD1 (5 bases). The CDR3 is 13 residues long. Germline V gene data show CDR1 as MNHNY and CDR2 as SVGAGI (reference sequence). With 6 bases removed from V and 7 bases from J, the gap between germline ends came to 14 bases. The CDR3 region is CASSPGGAHTQYF. CDR3 sequence (DNA): TGTGCCAGCAGCCCCGGTGGGGCCCATACGCAGTATTTT.

CDR3 coding DNA: TGTGCCAGCAGCTTACTAGCGGGAAGCTCCTACAATGAGCAGTTCTTC. Translation: CASSLLAGSSYNEQFF. The chain is built from TRBV7-9 and TRBJ2-1; 9 bases line up with TRBD2. Trimming took 2 bases from V and 0 from J; bases not matched to a gene: 2. CDR1 and CDR2 (germline): SEHNR, FQNEAQ (reference sequence). This CDR3 region has 16 residues.

The chain combines TRBV2 with TRBJ1-3; tentative D call: TRBD1 (6 bases). Germline assignment: CDR1 SNHLY and CDR2 FYNNEI. Trimming left V 8 bases short and J 4 bases short, with 15 bases between. This CDR3 is 14 amino acids long. The CDR3 DNA sequence: TGTGCCAGCTGCCGCGACAGGTCGGGAAACACCATATATTTT. Translating it yields CASCRDRSGNTIYF.